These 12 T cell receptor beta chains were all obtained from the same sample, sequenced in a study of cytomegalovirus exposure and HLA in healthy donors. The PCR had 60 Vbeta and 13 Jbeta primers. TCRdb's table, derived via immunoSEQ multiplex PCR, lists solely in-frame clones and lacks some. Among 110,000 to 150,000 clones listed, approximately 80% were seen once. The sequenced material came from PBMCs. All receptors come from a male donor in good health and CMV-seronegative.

CDR3: CASSYQGPYEQYF. In DNA, the CDR3 is TGTGCCAGCAGTTACCAGGGCCCCTACGAGCAGTACTTC. The chain couples TRBV27 to TRBJ2-7; D is possibly TRBD1 (5 bases). The germline gives CDR1 MNHEY, CDR2 SMNVEV (reference sequence). The CDR3 is made up of 13 amino acids. Trimming shortened V by 4 bases and J by 2 bases, and 9 bases separated the two germline ends.

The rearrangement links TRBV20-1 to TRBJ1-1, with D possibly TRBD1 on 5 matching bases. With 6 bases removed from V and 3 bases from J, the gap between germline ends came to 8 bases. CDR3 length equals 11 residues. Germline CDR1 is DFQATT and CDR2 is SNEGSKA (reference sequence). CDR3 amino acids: CSAGGDTEAFF. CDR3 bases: TGCAGTGCGGGGGGGGACACTGAAGCTTTCTTT.

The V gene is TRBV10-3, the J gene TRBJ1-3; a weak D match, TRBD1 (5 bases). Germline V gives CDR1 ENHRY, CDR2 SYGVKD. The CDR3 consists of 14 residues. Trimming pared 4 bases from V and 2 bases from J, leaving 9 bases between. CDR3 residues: CAISVGATGNTIYF. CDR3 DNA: TGTGCCATCAGTGTTGGGGCTACTGGAAACACCATATATTTT.

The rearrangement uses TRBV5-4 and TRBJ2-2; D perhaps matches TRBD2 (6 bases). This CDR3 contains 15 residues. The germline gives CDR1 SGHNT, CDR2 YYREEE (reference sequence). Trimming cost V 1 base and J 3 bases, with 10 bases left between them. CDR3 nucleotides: TGTGCCAGCAGCTTGACTAGCTCCGACACCGGGGAGCTGTTTTTT. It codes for CASSLTSSDTGELFF.

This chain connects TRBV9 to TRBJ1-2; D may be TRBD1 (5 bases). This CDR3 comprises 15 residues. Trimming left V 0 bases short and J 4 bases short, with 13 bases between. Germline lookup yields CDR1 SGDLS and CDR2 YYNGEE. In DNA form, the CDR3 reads TGTGCCAGCAGCGTAGACAGGACCCTATTCTATGGCTACACCTTC. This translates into CASSVDRTLFYGYTF.

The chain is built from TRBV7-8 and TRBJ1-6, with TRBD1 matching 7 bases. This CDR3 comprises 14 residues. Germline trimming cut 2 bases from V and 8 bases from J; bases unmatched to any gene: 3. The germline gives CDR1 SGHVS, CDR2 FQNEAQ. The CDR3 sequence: CASSLPGGYSPLHF. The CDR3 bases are TGTGCCAGCAGCTTACCAGGGGGATATTCACCCCTCCACTTT.

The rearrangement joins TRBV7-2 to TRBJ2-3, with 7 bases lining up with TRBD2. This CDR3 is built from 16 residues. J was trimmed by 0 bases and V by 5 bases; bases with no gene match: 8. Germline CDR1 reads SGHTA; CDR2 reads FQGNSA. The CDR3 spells CASSHRTRSSTDTQYF. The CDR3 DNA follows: TGTGCCAGCAGCCATCGGACTAGATCTAGCACAGATACGCAGTATTTT.

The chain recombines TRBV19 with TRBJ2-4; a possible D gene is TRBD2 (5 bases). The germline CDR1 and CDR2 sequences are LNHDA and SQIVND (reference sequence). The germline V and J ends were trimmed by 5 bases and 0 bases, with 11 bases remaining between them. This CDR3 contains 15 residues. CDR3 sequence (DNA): TGTGCCAGTAGTGAATCGGGGTTAGCCAAAAACATTCAGTACTTC. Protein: CASSESGLAKNIQYF.

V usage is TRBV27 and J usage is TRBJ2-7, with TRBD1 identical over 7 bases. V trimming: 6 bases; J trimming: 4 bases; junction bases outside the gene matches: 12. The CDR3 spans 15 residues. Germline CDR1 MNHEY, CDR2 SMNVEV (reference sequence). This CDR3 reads CASSPTGTVAYEQYF. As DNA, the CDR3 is TGTGCCAGCAGCCCCACCGGGACAGTTGCTTACGAGCAGTACTTC.

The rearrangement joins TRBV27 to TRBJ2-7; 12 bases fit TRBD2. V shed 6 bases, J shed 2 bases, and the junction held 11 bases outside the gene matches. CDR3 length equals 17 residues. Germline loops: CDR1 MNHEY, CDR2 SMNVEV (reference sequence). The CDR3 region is CASSLAGLAGGTYEQYF. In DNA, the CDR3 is TGTGCCAGCAGCCTCGCTGGTCTAGCGGGAGGGACCTACGAGCAGTACTTC.

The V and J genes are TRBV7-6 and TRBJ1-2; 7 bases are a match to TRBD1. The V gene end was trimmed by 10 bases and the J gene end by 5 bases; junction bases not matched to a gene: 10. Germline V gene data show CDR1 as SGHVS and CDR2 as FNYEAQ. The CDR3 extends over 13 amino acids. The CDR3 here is CATSGTDNYGYTF. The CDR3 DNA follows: TGTGCCACCTCTGGGACAGATAATTATGGCTACACCTTC.

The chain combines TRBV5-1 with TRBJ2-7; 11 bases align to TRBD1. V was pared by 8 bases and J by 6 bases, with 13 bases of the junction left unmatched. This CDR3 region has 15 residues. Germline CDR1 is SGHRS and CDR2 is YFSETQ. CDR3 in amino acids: CASSPSGTGGREQYF. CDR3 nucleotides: TGCGCCAGTTCCCCGTCCGGGACAGGGGGTCGCGAGCAGTACTTC.